Listed here is a single TCR beta chain. Its antigen is unknown. The V and J ends lost 5 bases and 6 bases, in that order; junction bases with no gene match: 8. The length of the CDR3 is 15 residues. Germline V gene sequence: CDR1 SGHTA, CDR2 FQGNSA. This sample stems from a study of T cell responses to AZD1222 COVID-19 vaccine. Broader study findings: Spike-wide vaccine-associated CD4 TCRs dominated at 160-218 and 743-854. Most donors were white British, females outnumbered males, and clonal diversity was possibly underestimated. Sampled repertoires all dated from after the peak T cell response.

The method was immunoSEQ multiplex PCR; TCRdb's version includes in-frame clones alone and lacks a portion of them. The repertoire holds roughly 140,000 clones, with about 87% as singletons. The chain is built from TRBV7-2 and TRBJ2-1; TRBD1 aligns across 9 bases. Here the sequenced sample was peripheral blood, taken on day 0 of MenACWY control vaccination. This receptor was obtained from an adult in good health. The CDR3 protein is CASSQVTGGINEQFF. As DNA, the CDR3 is TGTGCCAGCAGCCAAGTGACAGGGGGTATCAATGAGCAGTTCTTC.